Following are 8 T cell receptor beta chains from one sample sequenced in a study of early T cells in non-severe SARS-CoV-2 infection. A single record per CDR3 protein comes from TCRdb applying MiXCR to the 5' RACE reads. The repertoire holds tens of thousands of distinct CDR3 sequences, with 11% to 15% as singletons. Sample: whole blood. The receptors originated from an adult who was a healthcare worker with PCR-confirmed SARS-CoV-2 infection or an uninfected control (not recorded which).

The table lists this clonotype with many counts. V usage is TRBV9 and J usage is TRBJ1-2, with no clear D. The CDR3 totals 13 residues. V lost 2 bases, J lost 1 base, and 6 bases lay in between. The germline V gene encodes CDR1 SGDLS and CDR2 YYNGEE. CDR3 loop: CASSVDFNYGYTF. The CDR3 coding sequence is TGTGCCAGCAGCGTCGACTTTAACTATGGCTACACCTTC.

This clonotype occurred a few times. V and J are TRBV28 and TRBJ2-7; D tentatively fits TRBD1 or TRBD2 (5 bases each). Germline V CDR1 and CDR2: MDHEN, SYDVKM. CDR3 length: 17 amino acids. The ends were cut back, 5 bases at V and 5 bases at J, with 25 bases in the middle. The CDR3 nucleotides are TGTGCCAGCAGTCCATGGGCCGGTGGGCAGGGACGCGACGAGCAGTACTTC. Translated, it gives CASSPWAGGQGRDEQYF.

The chain uses TRBV25-1 and TRBJ2-3, with TRBD2 matching 7 bases. Germline V gene lookup returns CDR1 MGHDK and CDR2 SYGVNS. The junction had 14 bases not matched to a gene; V was cut back by 5 bases and J by 3 bases. The CDR3 is 17 residues long. The CDR3 region has the DNA TGTGCCAGCAGTCCGTTGTCCCCCGGGAGGCTGACAGATACGCAGTATTTT. This gives the protein CASSPLSPGRLTDTQYF.

This chain links TRBV6-1 with TRBJ1-4; D is undetermined. The CDR3 runs 13 residues. Trimming removed 5 bases from V and 7 bases from J, with 11 bases in between. Germline values: CDR1 MNHNS, CDR2 SASEGT. The CDR3 is CASSMVGGEKLFF. The CDR3, as DNA: TGTGCCAGCAGTATGGTGGGCGGTGAAAAACTGTTTTTT.

This clonotype showed up just a few times. J is TRBJ2-2 and V is TRBV28, with D possibly being TRBD2 (6 bases). CDR1 and CDR2 (germline): MDHEN, SYDVKM. The CDR3 has 14 residues. The V end was cut by 5 bases, the J end by 1 base, with 8 bases between. CDR3 loop: CASSGTLNTGELFF. The CDR3 nucleotides read TGTGCCAGCAGTGGGACTCTGAACACCGGGGAGCTGTTTTTT.

In this sample, this clonotype turned up a few times. This rearrangement joins TRBV7-9 to TRBJ1-1; no firm D call. This CDR3 region has 12 residues. Trimming pared 5 bases from V and 2 bases from J, leaving 6 bases between. Germline V lookup: CDR1 SEHNR, CDR2 FQNEAQ (reference sequence). The DNA for the CDR3 is TGTGCCAGCAGCAATGATAACACTGAAGCTTTCTTT. Its translation is CASSNDNTEAFF.

This clonotype was seen a handful of times. This sequence joins TRBV6-6 and TRBJ2-7; TRBD1 matches 9 bases. From germline, CDR1 is MNHNY and CDR2 SVGAGI (reference sequence). The CDR3 covers 14 residues. J lost 7 bases, V lost 2 bases, and 6 bases had no gene match. This CDR3 is CASSYPPTGGEQYF. In DNA form, the CDR3 reads TGTGCCAGCAGTTACCCACCGACAGGGGGTGAGCAGTACTTC.

This clonotype was recorded many times. The chain uses TRBV25-1 and TRBJ2-7; no reliable D call. Between the trimmed V and J ends, which lost 0 bases and 6 bases, there was a span of 15 bases. In germline, CDR1 is MGHDK, CDR2 SYGVNS. The CDR3 is 15 residues long. CDR3 bases: TGTGCCAGCAGTGAATATTCCGGACCGCGCAGCGAGCAGTACTTC. This gives the protein CASSEYSGPRSEQYF.